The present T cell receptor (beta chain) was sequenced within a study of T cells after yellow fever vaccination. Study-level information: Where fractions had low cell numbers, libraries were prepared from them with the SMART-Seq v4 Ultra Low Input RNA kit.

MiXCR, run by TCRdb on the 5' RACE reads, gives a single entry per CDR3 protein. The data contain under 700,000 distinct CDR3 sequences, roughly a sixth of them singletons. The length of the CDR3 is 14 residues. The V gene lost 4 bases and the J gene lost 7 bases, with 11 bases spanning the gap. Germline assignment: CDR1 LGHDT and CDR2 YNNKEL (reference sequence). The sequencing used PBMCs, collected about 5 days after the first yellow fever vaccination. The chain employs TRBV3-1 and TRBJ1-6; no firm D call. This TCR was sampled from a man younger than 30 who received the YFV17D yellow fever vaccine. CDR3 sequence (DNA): TGTGCCAGCAGCCCTCTCCGCGGAAATTCACCCCTCCACTTT. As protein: CASSPLRGNSPLHF.